This T cell receptor beta chain was recovered during a study of identical twins. This clonotype was picked up many times. TCRdb re-analysed the 5' RACE reads in MiXCR, keeping a single row per CDR3 protein. This sample yields approximately 470,000 distinct CDR3 sequences, of which 12% to 15% are seen a single time; roughly 0.5% belongs to the top ten. The CDR3 totals 17 residues. Germline V gene sequence: CDR1 SGHVT, CDR2 SQSDAQ. The V and J ends lost 3 bases and 7 bases, in that order; junction bases with no gene match: 17. This same sample was also taken into another study, of yellow fever vaccine responses in identical twins.

This receptor was identified in a woman between 18 and 30 years old in good health. The sequencing sample was made of CD4+ T cells sorted from blood. The chain is built from TRBV7-4 and TRBJ2-7; 8 bases are a match to TRBD2. The CDR3, as DNA: TGTGCCAGCAGCTTTCAGTCCTGGCGGGGGGCCGTCGGGGAGCAGTACTTC. Translation gives CASSFQSWRGAVGEQYF.